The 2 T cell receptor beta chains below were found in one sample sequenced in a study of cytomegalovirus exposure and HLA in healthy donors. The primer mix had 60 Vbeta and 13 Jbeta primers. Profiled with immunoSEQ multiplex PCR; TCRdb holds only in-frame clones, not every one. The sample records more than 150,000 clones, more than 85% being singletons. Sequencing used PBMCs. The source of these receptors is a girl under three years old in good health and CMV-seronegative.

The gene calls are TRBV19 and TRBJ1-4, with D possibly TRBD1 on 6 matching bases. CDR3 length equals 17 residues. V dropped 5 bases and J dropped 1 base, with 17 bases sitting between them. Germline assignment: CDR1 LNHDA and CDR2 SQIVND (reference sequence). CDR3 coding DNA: TGTGCCAGTAGTCCCAGGCCAGGGGTGGTAACTAATGAAAAACTGTTTTTT. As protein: CASSPRPGVVTNEKLFF.

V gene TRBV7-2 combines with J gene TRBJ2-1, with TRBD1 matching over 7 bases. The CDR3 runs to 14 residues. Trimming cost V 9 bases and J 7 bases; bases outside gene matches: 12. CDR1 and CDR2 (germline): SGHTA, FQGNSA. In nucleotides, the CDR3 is TGTGCCAGTAGGGGGCAGCGTCTCGGGAATGAGCAGTTCTTC. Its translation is CASRGQRLGNEQFF.